This passage covers 9 T cell receptor beta chains from one sample sequenced in a study of type 1 regulatory T cells. TCRdb re-analysed the reads in MiXCR, keeping a single row per CDR3 protein. The sample includes approximately 90,000 distinct CDR3 sequences, less than 40% seen only once; the top ten take 2.2%. Material for sequencing was CD4+ T cells, either the whole sample or a sorted fraction (not recorded which). The receptor source for this set is a human donor in good health.

This clonotype has a handful of counts. The gene calls are TRBV18 and TRBJ1-5, with 8 bases fitting TRBD1. The germline gives CDR1 KGHSH, CDR2 LQKENI. With V trimmed by 4 bases and J by 3 bases, 5 bases remained unmatched. CDR3 length: 15 residues. CDR3: CASSQAGGNNQPQHF. CDR3 nucleotides: TGTGCCAGCTCACAGGCAGGGGGCAACAATCAGCCCCAGCATTTT.

This sequence joins TRBV7-2 and TRBJ2-5; D is undetermined. Trimming took off 5 bases at V and 5 bases at J, with 15 bases between the two ends. The germline gives CDR1 SGHTA, CDR2 FQGNSA. This CDR3 has 14 residues. The chain's CDR3 is CASSPPGLGETQYF. The CDR3 coding sequence is TGTGCCAGCAGCCCCCCCGGGCTTGGGGAGACCCAGTACTTC.

The CDR3 spells CASSVDPTSREQFF. The CDR3 DNA sequence: TGTGCCAGCAGCGTAGACCCTACCTCGAGAGAGCAGTTCTTC. The rearrangement joins TRBV9 to TRBJ2-1; D call uncertain. Germline V gene data show CDR1 as SGDLS and CDR2 as YYNGEE. CDR3 length: 14 amino acids. V was cut by 0 bases and J by 10 bases, with 14 bases left in between.

V is TRBV3-1 and J is TRBJ1-1; the D gene is possibly TRBD1 (6 bases). Germline assignment: CDR1 LGHDT and CDR2 YNNKEL (reference sequence). V lost 1 base, J lost 10 bases, and 16 bases lay in between. The CDR3 runs to 14 residues. The chain's CDR3 is CASSQGTDSRAAFF. CDR3 sequence (DNA): TGTGCCAGCAGCCAAGGGACAGACAGCCGGGCAGCTTTCTTT.

V and J are TRBV23-1 and TRBJ2-7, with D perhaps matching TRBD1 (6 bases). TRBV23-1 is an ORF for which the function is uncertain. The CDR3 consists of 17 residues. Trimming took off 3 bases at V and 3 bases at J, with 21 bases between the two ends. The CDR3 DNA reads as TGCGCCAGCAGTCATATTCCACAGGGTCTAGGTCACTACGAGCAGTACTTC. Amino acids: CASSHIPQGLGHYEQYF.

There are a few counts of this clonotype. This chain connects TRBV23-1 to TRBJ2-3; TRBD1 might be the D (6 bases). TRBV23-1 is filed as an ORF, its function uncertain. The CDR3 runs to 17 residues. Trimming stripped 2 bases from V and 6 bases from J, with 21 bases between. The CDR3 loop reads CASSQQGPSHTGDTQYF. The DNA of the CDR3 is TGCGCCAGCAGTCAACAGGGTCCCAGCCACACAGGGGATACGCAGTATTTT.

This clonotype counts as medium-sized. The V call is TRBV5-1, the J call TRBJ2-1; D remains unclear. The germline V and J ends were trimmed by 4 bases and 6 bases, with 11 bases remaining between them. The CDR3 consists of 13 residues. Germline V gene lookup returns CDR1 SGHRS and CDR2 YFSETQ. CDR3 coding DNA: TGCGCCAGCAGCCCGGCAGGCGGCAATGAGCAGTTCTTC. It yields the protein CASSPAGGNEQFF.

The gene calls are TRBV19 and TRBJ2-2; 16 bases fit TRBD2. CDR1 is LNHDA and CDR2 is SQIVND in the germline V gene (reference sequence). The CDR3 contains 18 residues. Trimming at V came to 6 bases and at J to 6 bases, leaving 10 bases not matched to a gene. In nucleotides, the CDR3 is TGTGCCAGTAGCGCCCTGGGACTAGCGGGAGGGCTGGCCGGGGAGCTGTTTTTT. Translated: CASSALGLAGGLAGELFF. Supplemented by reference TRBV19 and TRBJ2-2, the full variable domain reads DGGITQSPKYLFRKEGQNVTLSCEQNLNHDAMYWYRQDPGQGLRLIYYSQIVNDFQKGDIAEGYSVSREKKESFPLTVTSAQKNPTAFYLCASSALGLAGGLAGELFFGEGSRLTVL.

There are many counts of this clonotype. The chain is built from TRBV2 and TRBJ2-7; D gene ambiguous. V shed 4 bases and J shed 4 bases, with 5 bases lying between them. The CDR3 loop spans 11 amino acids. Germline CDR1 reads SNHLY; CDR2 reads FYNNEI. The CDR3 coding sequence is TGTGCCAGCAGTGTTAGGTACGAGCAGTACTTC. Translating gives CASSVRYEQYF.